In this sample, the clone carrying this T cell receptor (beta chain) turned up a few times. The antigen is unknown. A much larger clone lies a single base off, so this may be a read error. One entry per CDR3 protein results from TCRdb running MiXCR on the RT-PCR reads. The profile covers roughly 790,000 distinct CDR3 sequences, with 21% appearing a single time and about a tenth taken by the ten largest. The sample belongs to a study of response to subunit inactivated influenza vaccine. Germline V gives CDR1 MNHNS, CDR2 SASEGT. CDR3 length equals 13 residues. Study-level results: Researchers suggested that each seasonal influenza vaccination recruits few new T cells.

The receptor's source is a man aged 45 to 65 who received an inactivated influenza vaccine. V usage is TRBV6-1 and J usage is TRBJ2-3; D is tentatively TRBD1 or TRBD2 (5 bases each). This material consisted of PBMCs from blood, taken roughly 5 days after vaccination. CDR3 bases: TGTGTCAGCAGTCGGGACAGCACAGATACGCAGTATTTT. The encoded protein is CVSSRDSTDTQYF.